Shown below are 25 T cell receptor beta chains from a single sample sequenced in a study of cytomegalovirus exposure and HLA in healthy donors. Researchers ran the PCR with 60 Vbeta and 13 Jbeta primers. Produced via immunoSEQ multiplex PCR; TCRdb's table is partial and in-frame only. The sample has about 150,000 clones, 60% to 70% seen once. Material for sequencing was PBMCs. The receptors derive from a woman aged 55-69 years in good health and CMV-seropositive.

J is TRBJ1-1 and V is TRBV28; D is perhaps TRBD1 (6 bases). The germline V gene encodes CDR1 MDHEN and CDR2 SYDVKM. The germline V and J ends were trimmed by 7 bases and 7 bases, with 16 bases remaining between them. This CDR3 is 13 amino acids long. CDR3 in amino acids: CASTHRERVEAFF. CDR3 coding DNA: TGTGCCAGCACCCACAGGGAACGGGTTGAAGCTTTCTTT.

This clone appeared a few times. This sequence joins TRBV30 and TRBJ2-5; 7 bases align to TRBD2. Per germline, CDR1 GTSNPN and CDR2 SVGIG (reference sequence). There are 13 residues in the CDR3. The trim removed 1 base at V and 5 bases at J, leaving 4 bases unmatched. As DNA, the CDR3 is TGTGCCTGGAGTGGATCCGGGGGGGAGACCCAGTACTTC. This encodes CAWSGSGGETQYF.

Only a few counts were recorded for this clone. The gene calls are TRBV5-5 and TRBJ1-2; D uncertain. Trimming stripped 2 bases from V and 2 bases from J, with 10 bases between. Germline V gene data show CDR1 as SGHKS and CDR2 as YYEKEE (reference sequence). This CDR3 has 14 residues. The DNA for the CDR3 is TGTGCCAGCAGCTTTGGTACCGGGAACTATGGCTACACCTTC. Protein: CASSFGTGNYGYTF. Combining the CDR3 with reference TRBV5-5 and TRBJ1-2 gives the whole variable domain DAGVTQSPTHLIKTRGQQVTLRCSPISGHKSVSWYQQVLGQGPQFIFQYYEKEERGRGNFPDRFSARQFPNYSSELNVNALLLGDSALYLCASSFGTGNYGYTFGSGTRLTVV.

The CDR3 sequence is CAWTLPGGQGANEQFF. DNA of the CDR3: TGTGCCTGGACCCTTCCTGGCGGACAGGGGGCGAATGAGCAGTTCTTC. The chain recombines TRBV30 with TRBJ2-1, with TRBD1 matching over 11 bases. The CDR3 has 16 amino acids. Trimming cost V 4 bases and J 7 bases; bases outside gene matches: 12. Germline CDR1 is GTSNPN and CDR2 is SVGIG (reference sequence).

The sample holds one count of this clone. V and J are TRBV7-8 and TRBJ2-2; D may be TRBD2 (5 bases). Trimming pared 5 bases from V and 3 bases from J, leaving 16 bases between. CDR3 length: 16 residues. Germline CDR1 is SGHVS and CDR2 is FQNEAQ. CDR3 region: CASSHRVRADTGELFF. In DNA form, the CDR3 reads TGTGCCAGCAGCCACCGGGTGAGAGCGGACACCGGGGAGCTGTTTTTT.

This clone was counted between two and nine times. The J gene is TRBJ2-1, the V gene TRBV7-3, with D maybe TRBD2 (5 bases). The CDR3 sequence is 14 residues long. Trimming took 4 bases from V and 9 from J, leaving 16 bases between them. Germline lookup yields CDR1 SGHTA and CDR2 FQGTGA. The CDR3 sequence: CASSSGIAAGEQFF. The CDR3 DNA reads as TGTGCCAGCAGCTCCGGGATCGCCGCGGGTGAGCAGTTCTTC.

V gene TRBV7-2 combines with J gene TRBJ1-1, with a weak D call TRBD1 (5 bases). Germline values: CDR1 SGHTA, CDR2 FQGNSA. This CDR3 comprises 13 residues. The germline V and J ends were trimmed by 5 bases and 8 bases, with 15 bases remaining between them. The CDR3 DNA reads as TGTGCCAGCAGCCCTATCCTACCAGGGGAAGCTTTCTTT. Translated, it gives CASSPILPGEAFF. Looking up the rest from reference TRBV7-2 and TRBJ1-1 gives the full variable domain: GAGVSQSPSNKVTEKGKDVELRCDPISGHTALYWYRQSLGQGLEFLIYFQGNSAPDKSGLPSDRFSAERTGGSVSTLTIQRTQQEDSAVYLCASSPILPGEAFFGQGTRLTVV.

A few counts support this clone. The chain links TRBV5-1 to TRBJ2-1, with 10 positions matching TRBD2. Trimming cost V 4 bases and J 3 bases; bases outside gene matches: 4. This CDR3 is built from 15 residues. The V gene's germline CDR1 is SGHRS and CDR2 YFSETQ. The CDR3 is CASSLTSGIYNEQFF. In DNA, the CDR3 is TGCGCCAGCAGCCTTACTAGCGGGATCTACAATGAGCAGTTCTTC.

The chain joins TRBV7-8 to TRBJ2-3, with D tentatively TRBD1 (5 bases). The CDR3 totals 15 residues. Germline loops: CDR1 SGHVS, CDR2 FQNEAQ. With 1 base removed from V and 4 bases from J, the gap between germline ends came to 12 bases. CDR3 DNA: TGTGCCAGCAGCTTAGGGCAGGGCCTGTCAGATACGCAGTATTTT. As protein: CASSLGQGLSDTQYF.

This clone was counted once. This chain uses TRBV27 with TRBJ2-7; possibly TRBD2 for D (6 bases). The CDR3 runs to 10 residues. Looked up from germline, CDR1 is MNHEY and CDR2 is SMNVEV (reference sequence). CDR3 sequence reads: CSSGGNEQYF. DNA for the CDR3: TGTTCTAGTGGCGGGAACGAGCAGTACTTC.

The chain couples TRBV5-1 to TRBJ2-7, with D possibly being TRBD1 (6 bases). The CDR3 has 13 residues. With 0 bases removed from V and 12 bases from J, the gap between germline ends came to 16 bases. In germline, CDR1 is SGHRS, CDR2 YFSETQ. CDR3 in amino acids: CASSLGTESKRYF. CDR3 DNA: TGCGCCAGCAGCTTGGGGACAGAGTCAAAGAGGTACTTC.

The chain has TRBV18 and TRBJ2-3, with 7 positions matching TRBD2. V lost 2 bases and J lost 0; bases outside the gene matches: 8. CDR3 length equals 17 residues. Germline values: CDR1 KGHSH, CDR2 LQKENI. The CDR3, as DNA: TGTGCCAGCTCACCAACTGCCGGGACTACTAGCACAGATACGCAGTATTTT. This sequence encodes CASSPTAGTTSTDTQYF.

The chain carries TRBV11-3 and TRBJ2-7; 7 bases match TRBD2. The V and J ends lost 2 bases and 3 bases, in that order; junction bases with no gene match: 7. Germline V lookup: CDR1 SGHNT, CDR2 YENEEA. The CDR3 runs to 15 residues. For the CDR3, the DNA is TGTGCCAGCAGCTTAAATTCGGGCGGGAGCTACGAGCAGTACTTC. Its translation: CASSLNSGGSYEQYF.

The chain is built from TRBV30 and TRBJ2-7, with D hard to call. V was shortened by 1 base and J by 6 bases, with 7 bases between the two germline ends. Germline lookup yields CDR1 GTSNPN and CDR2 SVGIG (reference sequence). The CDR3 length is 11 residues. For the CDR3, the DNA is TGTGCCTGGAGTGGCAGTGCCGAGCAGTACTTC. Encoded protein: CAWSGSAEQYF.

This chain links TRBV7-9 with TRBJ2-7, with a possible D match to TRBD2 (6 bases). There are 15 residues in the CDR3. CDR1 and CDR2 (germline): SEHNR, FQNEAQ (reference sequence). Trimming took off 1 base at V and 0 bases at J, with 10 bases between the two ends. The CDR3 nucleotides read TGTGCCAGCAGCTTAGGTAGCGGTAGCTCCTACGAGCAGTACTTC. It is translated as CASSLGSGSSYEQYF.

CDR3 in amino acids: CASSVGGRTPYEQYF. CDR3 sequence (DNA): TGTGCCAGCAGCGTAGGGGGGCGGACCCCCTACGAGCAGTACTTC. The chain combines TRBV9 with TRBJ2-7; D is perhaps TRBD1 (6 bases). Trimming removed 0 bases at V and 2 bases at J, with 12 bases between. The CDR3 covers 15 residues. CDR1 is SGDLS, CDR2 YYNGEE, per germline.

The gene calls are TRBV5-1 and TRBJ2-1, with a weak D call TRBD2 (6 bases). Deletions cut 0 bases from V and 3 bases from J, with 7 bases between. The germline V gene encodes CDR1 SGHRS and CDR2 YFSETQ. This CDR3 is built from 14 residues. The CDR3: CASSLGDFYNEQFF. CDR3 nucleotides: TGCGCCAGCAGCTTGGGGGACTTCTACAATGAGCAGTTCTTC. The whole variable domain, filled in from reference TRBV5-1 and TRBJ2-1, reads KAGVTQTPRYLIKTRGQQVTLSCSPISGHRSVSWYQQTPGQGLQFLFEYFSETQRNKGNFPGRFSGRQFSNSRSEMNVSTLELGDSALYLCASSLGDFYNEQFFGPGTRLTVL.

V gene TRBV4-1 combines with J gene TRBJ2-1, with D tentatively TRBD1 (5 bases). The CDR3 runs 15 residues. V lost 1 base and J lost 2, with 9 bases in between. Germline CDR1 reads MGHRA; CDR2 reads YSYEKL. The CDR3 is CASSQVQDTYNEQFF. The CDR3, as DNA: TGCGCCAGCAGCCAAGTTCAGGACACCTACAATGAGCAGTTCTTC.

This rearrangement joins TRBV19 to TRBJ2-7; 11 nucleotides align to TRBD2. V was clipped by 6 bases and J by 0 bases; unmatched bases: 13. This CDR3 spans 18 amino acids. Germline V lookup: CDR1 LNHDA, CDR2 SQIVND (reference sequence). The DNA of the CDR3 is TGTGCCAGTAGCCCGTGGGGACTAGCGGTATCGAGCTCCTACGAGCAGTACTTC. This sequence encodes CASSPWGLAVSSSYEQYF.

The chain employs TRBV2 and TRBJ2-7, with D hard to call. V was trimmed by 3 bases and J by 1 base, leaving 10 bases between them. CDR3 length: 14 amino acids. The germline V gene has CDR1 SNHLY and CDR2 FYNNEI. Here the CDR3 DNA reads TGTGCCAGCAGTGATTCGGTCATATCCTACGAGCAGTACTTC. Translated: CASSDSVISYEQYF. Together with reference TRBV2 and TRBJ2-7, the CDR3 gives the full variable domain: EPEVTQTPSHQVTQMGQEVILRCVPISNHLYFYWYRQILGQKVEFLVSFYNNEISEKSEIFDDQFSVERPDGSNFTLKIRSTKLEDSAMYFCASSDSVISYEQYFGPGTRLTVT.

The chain joins TRBV6-5 to TRBJ2-6, with D uncertain. CDR3 size: 15 residues. V was pared by 6 bases and J by 0 bases, with 9 bases between. From germline, CDR1 is MNHEY and CDR2 SVGAGI. CDR3 in DNA: TGTGCCAGCAGCCGCGGCTCCTCTGGGGCCAACGTCCTGACTTTC. This encodes CASSRGSSGANVLTF.

This chain connects TRBV29-1 to TRBJ1-5; 10 nucleotides match TRBD1. This CDR3 has 14 residues. CDR1 and CDR2 (germline): SQVTM, ANQGSEA. J was trimmed by 4 bases and V by 4 bases; bases with no gene match: 4. The CDR3 bases are TGCAGCGTTGGCGGGGACAGGGGAAATCAGCCCCAGCATTTT. Protein sequence: CSVGGDRGNQPQHF.

The chain recombines TRBV2 with TRBJ2-3, with D possibly TRBD1 on 7 matching bases. CDR3 length: 16 residues. The V and J ends lost 5 bases and 0 bases respectively, with 15 bases between them. Per the germline V gene, CDR1 is SNHLY and CDR2 is FYNNEI. CDR3 sequence (DNA): TGTGCCAGCAGTCCACAGGGGACTCAGAGCACAGATACGCAGTATTTT. This codes for CASSPQGTQSTDTQYF. Full variable domain (missing parts from reference TRBV2 and TRBJ2-3): EPEVTQTPSHQVTQMGQEVILRCVPISNHLYFYWYRQILGQKVEFLVSFYNNEISEKSEIFDDQFSVERPDGSNFTLKIRSTKLEDSAMYFCASSPQGTQSTDTQYFGPGTRLTVL.

V gene TRBV9 combines with J gene TRBJ1-1; D perhaps matches TRBD1 (5 bases). The CDR3 covers 14 residues. Germline V gives CDR1 SGDLS, CDR2 YYNGEE. The ends were cut back, 0 bases at V and 1 base at J, with 7 bases in the middle. The CDR3 sequence is CASSVGQPNTEAFF. As DNA, the CDR3 is TGTGCCAGCAGCGTAGGACAGCCGAACACTGAAGCTTTCTTT.

This clone has just a few counts. The rearrangement links TRBV5-1 to TRBJ2-2; a weak D match, TRBD2 (6 bases). The CDR3 covers 15 residues. Trimming removed 5 bases at V and 6 bases at J, with 17 bases between. Germline CDR1 is SGHRS and CDR2 is YFSETQ. CDR3 sequence: CASRLMGGRAGELFF. CDR3 in DNA: TGCGCCAGCAGGCTAATGGGAGGCCGGGCCGGGGAGCTGTTTTTT. Looking up the rest from reference TRBV5-1 and TRBJ2-2 gives the full variable domain: KAGVTQTPRYLIKTRGQQVTLSCSPISGHRSVSWYQQTPGQGLQFLFEYFSETQRNKGNFPGRFSGRQFSNSRSEMNVSTLELGDSALYLCASRLMGGRAGELFFGEGSRLTVL.